This T cell receptor (beta chain) stems from a study of T cell repertoires in cytomegalovirus infection (dated by TCRdb to between 2018 and 2020). At the level of the whole study: The HLA type of each donor mattered for the analysis, because public TCR beta signatures pointed to carriage of CMV infection along with the matching HLA type.

This clonotype has just a few counts. What this receptor recognizes is not known. Base qualities are not provided; no much larger clone lies one nucleotide away. TCRdb lists the instrument as Illumina HiSeq 1500. TCRdb applied fastp at Q25 and MiXCR to the public reads, then kept only in-frame beta chains. Identical CDR3 protein sequences are pooled into one entry, listed with their most common genes and DNA. The sample records over 150,000 distinct CDR3 sequences, about 18% of which are singletons. Under 30% of the sample is in the top ten clones. The CDR3 measures 14 amino acids from cysteine to phenylalanine. Only CDR3 DNA is held: 42 bases, read in frame from base 1. V loses 4 bases at its end and J loses 6 bases; junction bases beyond the gene matches: 5. The CDR1 and CDR2 encoded by the germline V gene are SGDLS and YYNGEE. Study-level results and caveats: The ex vivo response was dominated by HLA-C-restricted CMV-specific TCR beta clonotypes, and the single most frequent clonotype in two of eight donors was supplied by these HLA-C-restricted clonotypes. Carriers of CMV infection plus the relevant HLA type were discriminated by the cumulative frequency of public TCR beta family members in the study cohort and in an independent roughly 370-donor cohort.

The chain was built from TRBV9 and TRBJ2-2, and TRBD2 matches 8 of the central bases. The specimen was CD8+ T cells from PBMCs. This TCR was recovered from a human donor in good health (CMV status not recorded). Some clones in this sample may be carry-over from other donors' samples. The CDR3 in this case is CASSPGGAPGELFF. The DNA is as follows: TGTGCCAGCAGCCCCGGGGGGGCACCCGGGGAGCTGTTTTTT.